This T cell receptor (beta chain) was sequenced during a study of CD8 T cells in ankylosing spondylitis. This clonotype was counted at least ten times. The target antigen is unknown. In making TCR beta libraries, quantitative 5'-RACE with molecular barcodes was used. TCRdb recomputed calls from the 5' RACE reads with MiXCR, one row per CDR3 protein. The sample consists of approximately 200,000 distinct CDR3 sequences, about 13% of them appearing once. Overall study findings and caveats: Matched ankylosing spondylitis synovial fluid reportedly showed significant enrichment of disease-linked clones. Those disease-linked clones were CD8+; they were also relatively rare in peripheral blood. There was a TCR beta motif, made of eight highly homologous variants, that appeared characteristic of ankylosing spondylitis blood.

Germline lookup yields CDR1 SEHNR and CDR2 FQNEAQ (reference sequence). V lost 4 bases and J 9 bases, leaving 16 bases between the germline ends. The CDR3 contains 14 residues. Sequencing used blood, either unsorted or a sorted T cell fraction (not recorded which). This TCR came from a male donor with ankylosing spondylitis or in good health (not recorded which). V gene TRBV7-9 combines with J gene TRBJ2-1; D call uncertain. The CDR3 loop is CASSSTRHWGEQFF. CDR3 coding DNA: TGTGCCAGCAGCTCAACGAGACACTGGGGTGAGCAGTTCTTC.